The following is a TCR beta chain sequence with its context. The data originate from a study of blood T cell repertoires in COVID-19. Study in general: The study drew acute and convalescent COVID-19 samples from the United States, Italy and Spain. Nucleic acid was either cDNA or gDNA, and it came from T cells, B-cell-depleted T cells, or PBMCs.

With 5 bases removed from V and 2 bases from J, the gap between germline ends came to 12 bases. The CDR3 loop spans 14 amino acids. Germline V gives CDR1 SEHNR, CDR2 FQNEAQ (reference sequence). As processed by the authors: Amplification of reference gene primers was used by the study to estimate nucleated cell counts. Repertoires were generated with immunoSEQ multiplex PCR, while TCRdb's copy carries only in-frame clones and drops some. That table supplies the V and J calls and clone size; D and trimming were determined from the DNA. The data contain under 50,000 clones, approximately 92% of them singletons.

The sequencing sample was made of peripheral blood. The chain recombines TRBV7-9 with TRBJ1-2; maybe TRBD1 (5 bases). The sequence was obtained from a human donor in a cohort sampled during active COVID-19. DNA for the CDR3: TGTGCCAGCAGCCGGCTTGACAGAAACTATGGCTACACCTTC. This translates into CASSRLDRNYGYTF.